Listed below are T cell receptor beta chains from one sample, sequenced in a study of T cells after yellow fever vaccination. TCRdb redid the calling of the 5' RACE reads with MiXCR, one entry per CDR3 protein. The table includes over 250,000 distinct CDR3 sequences, approximately 4% detected once. The sequenced sample was PBMCs, obtained 5 days after the yellow fever booster vaccination. The receptors here all came from a man between 18 and 35 years old who received the YFV17D yellow fever vaccine. CDR3s leave out the opening cysteine and the closing phenylalanine or tryptophan. The order of the fields is clone size, J gene, V gene, CDR3 protein. Part of the rows lack a size; the others show once, few, many or a class for expanded clones.

clone size: few; J gene: TRBJ2-7; V gene: TRBV9; CDR3 protein: ASSADPLGRGAYEQY
clone size: few; J gene: TRBJ2-2; V gene: TRBV4-3; CDR3 protein: ASSQDSGTNTGELF
clone size: few; J gene: TRBJ2-3; V gene: TRBV5-1; CDR3 protein: ASSLIPAGGPDTQY
clone size: many; J gene: TRBJ2-5; V gene: TRBV4-3; CDR3 protein: ASSQDGGKETQY
clone size: -; J gene: TRBJ1-6; V gene: TRBV5-4; CDR3 protein: ASSFVAGGYNSPLH
clone size: few; J gene: TRBJ1-5; V gene: TRBV9; CDR3 protein: ASSVEEGSNQPQH
clone size: -; J gene: TRBJ2-5; V gene: TRBV9; CDR3 protein: ASSVGAVSQETQY
clone size: -; J gene: TRBJ1-4; V gene: TRBV6-5; CDR3 protein: ASSVSGTGGEKLF
clone size: few; J gene: TRBJ2-7; V gene: TRBV6-1; CDR3 protein: ASSYGRGTHGRDEQY
clone size: -; J gene: TRBJ2-2; V gene: TRBV4-2; CDR3 protein: ASSQAKDRGLYGELF
clone size: -; J gene: TRBJ2-1; V gene: TRBV29-1; CDR3 protein: SVDEGSYNEQF
clone size: few; J gene: TRBJ1-1; V gene: TRBV18; CDR3 protein: ASSLQASGTEAF
clone size: few; J gene: TRBJ2-3; V gene: TRBV7-2; CDR3 protein: ASSILLERLAGTDTQY
clone size: many; J gene: TRBJ2-1; V gene: TRBV11-1; CDR3 protein: ASSIISGQGVEQF
clone size: -; J gene: TRBJ2-1; V gene: TRBV20-1; CDR3 protein: SARAPLLAGGRFEQF
clone size: few; J gene: TRBJ1-1; V gene: TRBV12-5; CDR3 protein: ATAAGLNTEAF
clone size: few; J gene: TRBJ2-1; V gene: TRBV5-1; CDR3 protein: ASSLEGGEQF
clone size: -; J gene: TRBJ1-2; V gene: TRBV7-2; CDR3 protein: ASSLNLAASNYGYT
clone size: -; J gene: TRBJ2-7; V gene: TRBV20-1; CDR3 protein: SARDLGYEQY
clone size: few; J gene: TRBJ2-5; V gene: TRBV6-2/TRBV6-3; CDR3 protein: ASSPQRGSQETQY
clone size: few; J gene: TRBJ2-1; V gene: TRBV12-5; CDR3 protein: ASGSTGGSEQF
clone size: -; J gene: TRBJ1-1; V gene: TRBV18; CDR3 protein: ASSPTQGTGGEAF
clone size: few; J gene: TRBJ1-6; V gene: TRBV19; CDR3 protein: ASATGTPLH
clone size: -; J gene: TRBJ2-2; V gene: TRBV6-5; CDR3 protein: ASSYFSGLIGELF
clone size: few; J gene: TRBJ2-5; V gene: TRBV12-3/TRBV12-4; CDR3 protein: ASSLIASQETQY
clone size: few; J gene: TRBJ2-3; V gene: TRBV11-2; CDR3 protein: ASSSNLKGDTQY
clone size: -; J gene: TRBJ1-1; V gene: TRBV7-2; CDR3 protein: ASSSPTGETNTEAF
clone size: -; J gene: TRBJ2-1; V gene: TRBV10-3; CDR3 protein: AISLKDEQF
clone size: many; J gene: TRBJ2-3; V gene: TRBV20-1; CDR3 protein: SALRASGPSDTQY
clone size: once; J gene: TRBJ2-3; V gene: TRBV6-2/TRBV6-3; CDR3 protein: ASSYAGQALGPDTQY
clone size: -; J gene: TRBJ1-5; V gene: TRBV4-1; CDR3 protein: ASSQVGVLQPQH
clone size: many; J gene: TRBJ2-1; V gene: TRBV4-1; CDR3 protein: ASSPLAGMNEQF
clone size: few; J gene: TRBJ2-5; V gene: TRBV9; CDR3 protein: ASSVGAQETQY
clone size: many; J gene: TRBJ1-1; V gene: TRBV9; CDR3 protein: ASSVALGTEAF
clone size: -; J gene: TRBJ2-7; V gene: TRBV3-1; CDR3 protein: ASSPTTSAYSYEQY